This TCR beta chain was observed in a study of blood T cell repertoires in COVID-19. Study summary: Sites across the United States, Italy and Spain contributed samples from acute and convalescent COVID-19. T cells, B-cell-depleted T cells, or PBMCs provided the cDNA or gDNA that served as material.

In the study's own analysis: For nucleated cells, counts were estimated from reference gene primer amplification. Clones were read by immunoSEQ multiplex PCR, and TCRdb kept only the in-frame ones, dropping some. V and J calls and clone size are copied from that table; D and trimming were computed from the DNA. The repertoire holds about 140,000 clones, roughly four fifths seen once, with more than 8.5% in the top ten. Trimming stripped 8 bases from V and 5 bases from J, with 11 bases between. This CDR3 spans 12 amino acids. CDR1 and CDR2 (germline): SGHRS, YFSETQ. The J gene is TRBJ1-5, the V gene TRBV5-1; D is unclear. Sequencing input: peripheral blood. The TCR sequence derives from a woman aged 45-59 years with active or convalescent COVID-19. The CDR3 spells CARGEKDQPQHF. The CDR3 nucleotides read TGCGCCAGAGGAGAGAAAGATCAGCCCCAGCATTTT.